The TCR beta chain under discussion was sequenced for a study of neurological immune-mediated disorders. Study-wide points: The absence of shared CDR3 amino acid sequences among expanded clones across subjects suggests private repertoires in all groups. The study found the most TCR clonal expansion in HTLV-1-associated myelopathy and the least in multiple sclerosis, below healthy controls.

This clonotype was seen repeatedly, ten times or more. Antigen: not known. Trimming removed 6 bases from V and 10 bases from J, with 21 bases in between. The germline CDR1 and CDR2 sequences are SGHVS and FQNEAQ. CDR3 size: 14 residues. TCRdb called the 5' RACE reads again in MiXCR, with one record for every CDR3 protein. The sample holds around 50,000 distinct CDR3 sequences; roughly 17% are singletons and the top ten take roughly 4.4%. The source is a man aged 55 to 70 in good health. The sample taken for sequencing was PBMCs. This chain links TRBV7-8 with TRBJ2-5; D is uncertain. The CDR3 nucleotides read TGTGCCAGCAGTCCTACGTCGGCGTCACGGTTCCAGTACTTC. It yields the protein CASSPTSASRFQYF.